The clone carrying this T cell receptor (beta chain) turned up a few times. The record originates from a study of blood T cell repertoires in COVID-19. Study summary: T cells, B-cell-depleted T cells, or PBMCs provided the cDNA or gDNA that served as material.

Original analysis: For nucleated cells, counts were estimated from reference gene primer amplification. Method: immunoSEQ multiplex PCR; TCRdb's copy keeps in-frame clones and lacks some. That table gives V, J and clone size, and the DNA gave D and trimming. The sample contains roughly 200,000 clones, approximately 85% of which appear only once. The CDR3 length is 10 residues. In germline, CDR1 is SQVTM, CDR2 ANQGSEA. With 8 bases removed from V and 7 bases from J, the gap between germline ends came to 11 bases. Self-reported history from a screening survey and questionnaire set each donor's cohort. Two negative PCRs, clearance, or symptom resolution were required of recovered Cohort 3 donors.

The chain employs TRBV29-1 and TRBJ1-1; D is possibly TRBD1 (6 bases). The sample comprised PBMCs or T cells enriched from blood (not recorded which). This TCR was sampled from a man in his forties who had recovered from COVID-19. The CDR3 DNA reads TGCAGCACCTGGGACAATGAAGCTTTCTTT. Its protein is CSTWDNEAFF.